The text below deals with one TCR beta chain. Measured with immunoSEQ multiplex PCR; TCRdb has only the in-frame clones, and not every one. The data contain under 95,000 clones, 84% of them singletons. This specimen comes from a study of radiotherapy plus CTLA-4 blockade in lung cancer. Germline CDR1 and CDR2: MNHEY and SMNVEV (reference sequence). V was clipped by 3 bases and J by 6 bases; unmatched bases: 8. This CDR3 region has 14 residues. This chain uses TRBV27 with TRBJ2-7; 7 bases are a match to TRBD2. The clonotype comes from a human donor with non-small cell lung cancer who had stable disease on radiotherapy plus ipilimumab. The starting material was peripheral blood, obtained from a patient treated with radiotherapy plus ipilimumab. Written as DNA, the CDR3 is TGTGCCAGCAGTTTCTCGCCGGAGCGGGGCGAGCAGTACTTC. Protein sequence: CASSFSPERGEQYF.